This is a list of T cell receptor beta chains from one sample in a study of T cell changes during pregnancy in multiple sclerosis. Repertoires were generated with immunoSEQ multiplex PCR, while TCRdb's copy carries only in-frame clones and drops some. The sample has around 27,000 clones; 85% to 95% are singletons. This material consisted of CD4+ T cells from peripheral blood mononuclear cells, taken after pregnancy. The receptors stem from a female donor with multiple sclerosis, enrolled in a pregnancy study. CDR3s leave out the opening cysteine and the closing phenylalanine or tryptophan.

CDR3 length,V gene,CDR3 protein
9,TRBV20-1,SARDRFEQF
12,TRBV7-9,ASRGTGENQPQH
13,TRBV7-8,ASSKTGREGTEAF
16,TRBV10-3,AISESRTGGSTGNTIY
10,TRBV18,ASSLDSSEAF
12,TRBV5-1,ASKQGGDWTEAF
13,TRBV6-5,ASSSETESHYGYT
11,TRBV10-3,AIRTGGAETQY
14,TRBV27,ASHLGRDTTYNEQF
10,TRBV9,ASSTTPGSTT
14,TRBV6-5,ASSYTSRDRGNTIY
17,TRBV4-1,ASSQEPSAGAANTGELF
12,TRBV27,ASSFETGPYEQY
12,TRBV9,ASSVGYGQGEQF
13,TRBV6-5,ASSSPRTGSEKLF
9,TRBV2,ASRNSEEQF
14,TRBV11-1,ASSLGKSPHSGGYT
11,TRBV6-1,ATTLGGPWGYT
14,TRBV28,ASSLAAGATHYGYT
11,TRBV6-5,ASNPGQGNGYT
11,TRBV7-9,ASSLARTGELF
13,TRBV6-5,ASSRKAGWVETQY
12,TRBV7-2,ASSLVGLNQPQH
12,TRBV30,AWSVEGGTDTQY
12,TRBV10-2,ASSGPAATGELF
13,TRBV19,ASSFRQAGEREQY
14,TRBV19,ASSKEQGRGNQPQH